This TCR beta chain is from a study of PD-L1 blockade in urothelial cancer. The overall study: Treatment start was followed by blood analysis at 3 weeks (second dose) and again at 6 weeks. Reported median T cell count for blood samples was approximately 140,000.

The germline V gene has CDR1 SGDLS and CDR2 YYNGEE. This CDR3 is built from 14 residues. The V end was cut by 0 bases, the J end by 2 bases, with 9 bases between. Noted time point: peripheral blood 6 weeks after treatment start. Between 1 and 8 samples per patient were obtained, pretreatment and on-treatment. Templates that were synthetic TCR analogs were spiked into each PCR. TCRdb's copy holds only in-frame clones and misses some; the assay was immunoSEQ multiplex PCR. The data show about 22,000 clones, under 95% seen once. The sequence was obtained from an older woman with urothelial cancer. The source was PBMCs, collected around atezolizumab (anti-PD-L1) treatment. The chain links TRBV9 to TRBJ2-7; no clear D. This CDR3 is CASSVAAVPYEQYF. In nucleotides, the CDR3 is TGTGCCAGCAGCGTAGCCGCGGTCCCCTACGAGCAGTACTTC. Using reference TRBV9 and TRBJ2-7 for the parts outside the CDR3, the full variable domain is DSGVTQTPKHLITATGQRVTLRCSPRSGDLSVYWYQQSLDQGLQFLIQYYNGEERAKGNILERFSAQQFPDLHSELNLSSLELGDSALYFCASSVAAVPYEQYFGPGTRLTVT.